What follows describes a single T cell receptor (beta chain). Antigen: not known. Germline lookup yields CDR1 SGHDN and CDR2 FVKESK. V lost 3 bases, J lost 6 bases, and 9 bases lay in between. This CDR3 comprises 12 residues. These data belong to a study of shared clonotypes between healthy human individuals. Findings and limits, study-wide: The small donor group covered limited genetic and exposure diversity. The sampled material consisted only of blood, and tissue repertoires are likely to differ.

Deep was the level at which the assay was run. Measured with immunoSEQ multiplex PCR; TCRdb has only the in-frame clones, and not every one. The table includes around 2,000,000 clones, about 95% detected once. This receptor was obtained from a man aged 18 to 29 in good health. The rearrangement uses TRBV14 and TRBJ2-7; D unclear. Sequenced sample: naive CD4+ T cells sorted from blood. Subset described: CD45RA+ positively selected. CDR3: CASSQDRLEQYF. The CDR3 DNA sequence: TGTGCCAGCAGCCAGGATCGGCTCGAGCAGTACTTC. Full variable domain (remainder filled in from reference TRBV14 and TRBJ2-7): EAGVTQFPSHSVIEKGQTVTLRCDPISGHDNLYWYRRVMGKEIKFLLHFVKESKQDESGMPNNRFLAERTGGTYSTLKVQPAELEDSGVYFCASSQDRLEQYFGPGTRLTVT.